This T cell receptor (beta chain) appears in the sequencing data of a study of early T cells in non-severe SARS-CoV-2 infection (dated by TCRdb to the early 2020s). For context, the study as a whole: Bulk RNA from unsorted whole blood was used for TCR sequencing, so alpha and beta chains could not be paired. Study-wide conclusions, independent of this receptor: VDJdb matching was skewed toward anti-spike CD8 responses and likely underestimated virus-specific expansions by missing private and CD4 specificities.

Set within a cohort of healthcare workers in London, UK, this nested case-control study involved weekly PCR testing of nasopharyngeal swabs along with blood sampling. Between 23 and 31 March 2020, the week of the UK lockdown, healthcare workers were enrolled and then followed up weekly for as long as 16 weeks. CDR1 SGHRS and CDR2 YFSETQ are derived from the germline V gene. The CDR3 runs 16 amino acids, cysteine and phenylalanine included. Solely the CDR3 DNA is kept, with 48 bases framed from the first base. At the junction V is shortened by 0 bases and J by 3 bases, with 14 bases in between. This clonotype was counted only a few times. The antigen it binds to is not known. The record has no base qualities; no much larger clone is one base away. Library generation was performed with 5' RACE. TCRdb shows the sequencer as NextSeq 500. The TCR library protocol attached unique molecular identifiers to individual cDNA molecules to correct for sequencing error and PCR bias. TCR alpha and beta chains were both sequenced, and the abundances of alpha and beta sequences in each sample were closely correlated with each other. In the paper's pipeline: Decombinator V4 was used to annotate TCR sequences for V gene, J gene and CDR3. Expanded TCRs were defined as changing significantly between any two time points under a Poisson model with p below 0.0001. TCR abundances were normalised to the total number of TCRs sequenced in each sample and reported as counts per million. MAIT TCRs were defined by TRAV1-2 paired with TRAJ12, TRAJ20 or TRAJ33, and iNKT TCRs by TRAV10 paired with TRAJ18. VDJdb, accessed 1 November 2021, was searched for CMV, EBV and SARS-CoV-2 annotated TCRs, excluding TCRs annotated for multiple antigens. TCRdb redid the processing of the public reads, applying fastp at Q25 and MiXCR, and retained in-frame beta chains. Here each entry gathers all rows of one CDR3 protein and keeps the most common genes and DNA. The V and J calls shown here were made by TCRdb, not taken from the authors' results. The sample contains around 50,000 distinct CDR3 sequences, 7.7% of them found a single time. The ten largest clones capture around 6.1% of the sample.

The source is an adult who was a healthcare worker with PCR-confirmed SARS-CoV-2 infection or an uninfected control (not recorded which). The chain joins TRBV5-1 to TRBJ2-3; the D gene assignment is perhaps TRBD1 or TRBD2, with each matching 5 bases. Sequenced material: whole blood. The CDR3 corresponds to CASSLVGTPGTDTQYF. The DNA sequence is as follows: TGCGCCAGCAGCTTGGTAGGGACCCCGGGGACAGATACGCAGTATTTT.